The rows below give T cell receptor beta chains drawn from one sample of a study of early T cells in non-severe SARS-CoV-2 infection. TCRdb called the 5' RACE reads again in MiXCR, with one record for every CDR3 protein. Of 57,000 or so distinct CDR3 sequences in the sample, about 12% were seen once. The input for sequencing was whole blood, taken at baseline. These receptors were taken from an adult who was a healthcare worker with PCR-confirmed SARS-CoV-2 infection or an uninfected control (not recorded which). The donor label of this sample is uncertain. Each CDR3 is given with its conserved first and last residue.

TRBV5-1 CASSLWGRDYGYTF
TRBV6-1 CASSEETVQGSLTDTQYF
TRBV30 CAWSAGTGGQPQHF
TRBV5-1 CASSLGQQNTEAFF
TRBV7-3 CASSLSSNTEAFF
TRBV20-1 CSTTGQGYYGYTF
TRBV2 CASSESWAGEAFF
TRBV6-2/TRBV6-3 CASSYKVIQYF
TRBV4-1 CASSQAPDYPNEQFF
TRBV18 CASSQTGKILNIQYF
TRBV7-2 CASSLDLVQETQYF
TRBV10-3 CAIRGTSVQETQYF
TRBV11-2 CASSQVGGSTEAFF
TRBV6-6 CASSSRTGGLLYQPQHF
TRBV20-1 CSARLGIGADTQYF
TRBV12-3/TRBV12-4 CASSGSDRRVGEQFF
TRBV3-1 CASSQGPTVRTDTQYF
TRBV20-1 CSARGGTSGGAWETQYF
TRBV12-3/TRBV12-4 CASSPEAITTGELYF
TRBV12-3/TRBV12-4 CASSHFPADTQYF
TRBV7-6 CASSRTGDTQYF
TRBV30 CAWSFANTEAFF
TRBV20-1 CSAAKTGRVNTEAFF